This T cell receptor (beta chain) was sequenced during a study of low-dose radiotherapy and immunotherapy resistance in tumors. Trimming took off 1 base at V and 4 bases at J, with 9 bases between the two ends. This CDR3 is 14 amino acids long. Germline lookup yields CDR1 SGDLS and CDR2 YYNGEE. The time point denotes: before trial treatment. This clonotype appeared many times. Covering alpha and beta chains, TRAV- and TRBV-specific primers were used for the first-strand cDNA. Using a constant-region primer together with a V-primer adapter, TCRs were subjected to 15 to 20 PCR cycles of amplification. MiXCR, run by TCRdb on the reads, gives a single entry per CDR3 protein. Of 100,000 or so distinct CDR3 sequences listed, 9.4% are singletons.

The sample consisted of PBMCs, taken before treatment. The chain employs TRBV9 and TRBJ1-3; D remains unclear. This clonotype was obtained from a male donor with prostate cancer. In nucleotides, the CDR3 is TGTGCCAGCAGCGTACGATCTGAGGGAAACACCATATATTTT. Translation gives CASSVRSEGNTIYF.